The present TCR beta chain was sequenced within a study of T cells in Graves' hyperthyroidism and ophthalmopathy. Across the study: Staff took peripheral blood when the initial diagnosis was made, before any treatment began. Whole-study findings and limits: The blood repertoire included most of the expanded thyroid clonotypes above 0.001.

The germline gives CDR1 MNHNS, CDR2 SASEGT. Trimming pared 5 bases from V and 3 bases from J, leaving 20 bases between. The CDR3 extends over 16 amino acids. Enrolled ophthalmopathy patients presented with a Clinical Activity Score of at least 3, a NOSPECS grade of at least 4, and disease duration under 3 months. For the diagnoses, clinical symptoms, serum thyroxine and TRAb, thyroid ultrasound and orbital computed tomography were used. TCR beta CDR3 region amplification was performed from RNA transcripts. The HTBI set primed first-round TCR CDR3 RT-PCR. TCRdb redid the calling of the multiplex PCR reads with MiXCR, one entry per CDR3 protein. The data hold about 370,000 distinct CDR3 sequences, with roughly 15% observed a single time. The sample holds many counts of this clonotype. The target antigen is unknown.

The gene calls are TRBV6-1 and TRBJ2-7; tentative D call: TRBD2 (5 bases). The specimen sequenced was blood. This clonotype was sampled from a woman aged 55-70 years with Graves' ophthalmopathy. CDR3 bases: TGTGCCAGCAGTTTCCTCCGGGGTCCCGGAAACTACGAGCAGTACTTC. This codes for CASSFLRGPGNYEQYF.